This entry concerns a single T cell receptor (beta chain). This receptor's antigen is unknown. Per-nucleotide qualities are absent, and no much larger clonotype sits a single base away. Including cysteine and phenylalanine, the CDR3 has 15 amino acids. The DNA shown is the 45-base CDR3, in frame from base 1. V drops 3 bases and J drops 0 bases, leaving 7 bases in between. Based on the germline V gene, the CDR1 and CDR2 sequences are SGHTS and YDEGEE. Whole blood was collected in K2EDTA tubes by collaborating institutions according to the institutions' own protocols. For TCRbeta analysis, collaborators shipped samples in one of three forms: frozen whole blood, isolated PBMCs, or DNA extracted from either of those sample types. TCRbeta CDR3 regions were amplified from genomic DNA by means of the immunoSEQ Assay, a bias-controlled multiplex PCR. The paper's processing steps were these. The number of nucleated cells in each sample was estimated by amplification of reference gene primers within the assay. To quantify the absolute abundance of each unique TCRbeta CDR3 rearrangement, sequence reads were collapsed and filtered. For each sample, productive Simpson clonality was calculated as the square root of Simpson's diversity index over productive rearrangements. In TCRdb, the immuneACCESS table is reduced to in-frame sequences with V and J assigned. These tables do not hold every clone; where another copy was compared, an unresolved V gene accounts for under half, and the others remain unexplained. The V and J calls and clone size are taken from that table; D and trimming were inferred from the DNA. This sample has roughly 79,000 clones in its table, and roughly 86% of those were observed once. Approximately 6.4% of the sample goes to the ten largest clones.

This specimen comes from a study of blood T cell repertoires in COVID-19 (dated by TCRdb to about 2020). Notes on the research overall: Samples from collaborators originated in the United States, Italy and Spain and spanned both the acute and convalescent phases of COVID-19. HLA class I and class II types, where available, came from metadata supplied by the sample provider rather than from assay-based typing. Deeply sampled blood TCRbeta repertoires from subjects exposed to, actively infected with, or recovered from COVID-19 were included in the dataset. Samples came from the ongoing ImmuneRACE study (first 160 participants) plus 1,254 subjects from 6 global collaborators. Sample metadata almost always included a de-identified subject ID, COVID-19 status, age in years and sex. The repertoires were released in a freely available public database meant as a resource for research on the immune response to SARS-CoV-2. The material from the prospective study consisted of cDNA or gDNA derived from T cells, B-cell-depleted T cells, or PBMCs. Findings and caveats that apply to the study as a whole: Clinical and demographic metadata were provided uncurated, with the amount varying by source and participant.

Here the chain combines TRBV5-8 and TRBJ2-6; TRBD1 is a possible D gene, resting on 6 matching bases. This TCR was sampled from a woman aged 45-65 years with acute or convalescent COVID-19. The specimen sequenced was peripheral blood. The CDR3 region: CASSWGPSGANVLTF. DNA sequence: TGTGCCAGCAGCTGGGGGCCCTCTGGGGCCAACGTCCTGACTTTC.